This TCR beta chain was sequenced for a study of Tregs in tolerant kidney transplant recipients. Notes on the study in general: Antigen-driven expansion was suggested because donor-specific Tregs expanded more than all Tregs in tolerant patients. The most relevant donor-specific Treg TCRbeta repertoire apparently came from expansion with activated donor B cells. Findings come from small patient numbers and require larger validation.

On this clone itself: What it recognizes is unknown.

Clones were sequenced by immunoSEQ multiplex PCR, and TCRdb holds only the in-frame ones, with some missing. The table has around 78,000 clones, approximately 90% seen once. CD4+CD25+CD127- Tregs, CD4+CD25- non-Tregs, CD4 and CD8 cells were sorted. J lost 4 bases, V lost 7 bases, and 4 bases had no gene match. The CDR3 has 13 amino acids. Germline CDR1 and CDR2: LNHDA and SQIVND (reference sequence). Sample: Tregs from blood, taken before the transplant. V gene TRBV19 combines with J gene TRBJ1-2; the match to TRBD1 covers 9 bases. The TCR comes from a human donor who received a combined kidney and bone marrow transplant. The CDR3 sequence: CASTVDRGYGYTF. In nucleotides, the CDR3 is TGTGCCAGTACTGTGGACAGGGGCTATGGCTACACCTTC. Full variable domain (rest looked up from reference TRBV19 and TRBJ1-2): DGGITQSPKYLFRKEGQNVTLSCEQNLNHDAMYWYRQDPGQGLRLIYYSQIVNDFQKGDIAEGYSVSREKKESFPLTVTSAQKNPTAFYLCASTVDRGYGYTFGSGTRLTVV.